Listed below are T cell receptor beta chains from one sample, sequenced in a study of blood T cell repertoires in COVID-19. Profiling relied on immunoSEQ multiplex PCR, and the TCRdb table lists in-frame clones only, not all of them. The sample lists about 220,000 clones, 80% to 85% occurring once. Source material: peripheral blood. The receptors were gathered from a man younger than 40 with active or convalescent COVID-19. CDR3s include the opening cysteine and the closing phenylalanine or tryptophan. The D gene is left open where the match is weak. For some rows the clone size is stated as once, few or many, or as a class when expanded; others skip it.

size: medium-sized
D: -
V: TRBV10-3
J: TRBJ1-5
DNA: TGTGCCATCAGTGGGGCTAATCAGCCCCAGCATTTT
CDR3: CAISGANQPQHF

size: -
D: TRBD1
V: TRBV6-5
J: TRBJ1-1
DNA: TGTGCCAGCAGACTAACAGGGGATACTGAAGCTTTCTTT
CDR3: CASRLTGDTEAFF

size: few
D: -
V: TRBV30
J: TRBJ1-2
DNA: TGTGCCTGGGATGTACCAGCTAACTATGGCTACACCTTC
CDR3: CAWDVPANYGYTF

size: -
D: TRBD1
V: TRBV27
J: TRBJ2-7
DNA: TGTGCCAGCAGTTCCCGACAGGGGGCAGCCTACGAGCAGTACTTC
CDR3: CASSSRQGAAYEQYF

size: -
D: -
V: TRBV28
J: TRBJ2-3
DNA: TGTGCCAGCACCCCGGCCGGGGGTCGGCGGGATACGCAGTATTTT
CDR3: CASTPAGGRRDTQYF

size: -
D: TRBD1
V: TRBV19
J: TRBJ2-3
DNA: TGTGCCAGTAGCGCTCACGGACAGGGACGCACAGATACGCAGTATTTT
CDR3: CASSAHGQGRTDTQYF

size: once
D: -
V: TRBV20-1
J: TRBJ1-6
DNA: TGCAGTGCTACGGAGAAGACAGAATCACACTTT
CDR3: CSATEKTESHF

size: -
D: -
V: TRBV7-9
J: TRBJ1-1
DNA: TGTGCCAGCAGCTTACGGGGGGTTACTGAAGCTTTCTTT
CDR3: CASSLRGVTEAFF

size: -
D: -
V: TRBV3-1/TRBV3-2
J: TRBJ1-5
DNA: TGTGCCAGCAGCCAGGGGTGGGAGGGTCAGCCCCAGCATTTT
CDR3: CASSQGWEGQPQHF

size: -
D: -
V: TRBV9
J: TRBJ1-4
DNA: TGTGCCAGCAGCCCCCACCCGGGGGAACTCGAAAAACTGTTTTTT
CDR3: CASSPHPGELEKLFF

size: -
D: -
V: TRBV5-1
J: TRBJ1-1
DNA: TGCGCCAGCAGCTGGGCCCCCGCAGGGGCGAACACTGAAGCTTTCTTT
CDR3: CASSWAPAGANTEAFF

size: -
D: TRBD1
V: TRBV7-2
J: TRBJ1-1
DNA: TGTGCCAGCAGCCCCGACAGGGACACTGAAGCTTTCTTT
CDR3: CASSPDRDTEAFF

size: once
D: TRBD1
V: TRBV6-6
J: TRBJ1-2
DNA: TGTGCCAGCAGTTACGTCCCAGGGGGTGGCTACACCTTC
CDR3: CASSYVPGGGYTF

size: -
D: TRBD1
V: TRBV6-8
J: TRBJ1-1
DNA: TGTGCCACCAACCCCCGACAGGGGAACACTGAAGCTTTCTTT
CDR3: CATNPRQGNTEAFF

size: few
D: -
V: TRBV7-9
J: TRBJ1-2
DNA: TGTGCCAGCAGCCCCCGGGGGGTTGGCTACACCTTC
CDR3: CASSPRGVGYTF

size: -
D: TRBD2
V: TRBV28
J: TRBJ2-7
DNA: TGTGCCAGCAGTTTGGCTAGCGGGGGCTACGAGCAGTACTTC
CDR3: CASSLASGGYEQYF

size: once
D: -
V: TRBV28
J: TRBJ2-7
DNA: TGTGCCAGCACCCCAGGGGGGTTCGAGCAGTACTTC
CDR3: CASTPGGFEQYF

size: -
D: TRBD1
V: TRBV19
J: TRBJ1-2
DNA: TGTGCCAGTAGTACATGGACAGGGGGCAGTGATGGCTACACCTTC
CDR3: CASSTWTGGSDGYTF

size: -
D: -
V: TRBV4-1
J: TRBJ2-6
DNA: TGCGCCAGCAGCCAAGATAAGGGACTGACGGTCGCTGGGGCCAACGTCCTGACTTTC
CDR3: CASSQDKGLTVAGANVLTF

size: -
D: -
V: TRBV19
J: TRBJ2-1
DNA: TGTGCCAGTAGAGGGACTTCTCGCCTCTCCTACAATGAGCAGTTCTTC
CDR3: CASRGTSRLSYNEQFF

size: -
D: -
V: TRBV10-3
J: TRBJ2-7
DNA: TGTGCCATCAGTGATCAAGGGGGTTTATACGAGCAGTACTTC
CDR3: CAISDQGGLYEQYF

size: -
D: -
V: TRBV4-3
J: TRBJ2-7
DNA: TGCGCCAGCAGCCAAGGAGTCCCAAACTACGAGCAGTACTTC
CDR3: CASSQGVPNYEQYF

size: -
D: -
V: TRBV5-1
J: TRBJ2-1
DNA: TGCGCCAGCAGCTTGGGGAGCGGGTACAATGAGCAGTTCTTC
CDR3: CASSLGSGYNEQFF

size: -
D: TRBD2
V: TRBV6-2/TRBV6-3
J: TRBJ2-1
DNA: TGTGCCAGCAGCCCCCCTGTGGGGGGGGAGAGAGATGAGCAGTTCTTC
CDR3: CASSPPVGGERDEQFF

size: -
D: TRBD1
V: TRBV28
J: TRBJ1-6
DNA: TGTGCCAGCAGTGAAGGGGACAGGGGTAGGAATTCACCCCTCCACTTT
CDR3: CASSEGDRGRNSPLHF

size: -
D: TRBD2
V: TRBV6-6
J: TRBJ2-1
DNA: TGTGCCAGCAGTCCAGGTGGAGCGGGAGGGCCTTCCTACAATGAGCAGTTCTTC
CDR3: CASSPGGAGGPSYNEQFF

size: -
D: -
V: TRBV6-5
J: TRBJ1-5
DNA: TGTGCCAGCACTTGGGGTACAGGCGGGCCCCAGCATTTT
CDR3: CASTWGTGGPQHF

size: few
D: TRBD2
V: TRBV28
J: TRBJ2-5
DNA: TGTGCCAGCAACCCGGGACTAGCGGGAGGGGGGACCCAGTACTTC
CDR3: CASNPGLAGGGTQYF

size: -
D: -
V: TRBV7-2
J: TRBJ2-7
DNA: TGTGCCAGCAGCTTAGGTCGGTTATCCTACGAGCAGTACTTC
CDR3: CASSLGRLSYEQYF

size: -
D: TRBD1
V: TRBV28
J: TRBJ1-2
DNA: TGTGCCAGCAGTTCGCAGGGGGCGCACGGCTATGGCTACACCTTC
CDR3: CASSSQGAHGYGYTF

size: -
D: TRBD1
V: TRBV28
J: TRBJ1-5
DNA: TGTGCCAGCAGTTTGGACAGGGAGGTTCAGCCCCAGCATTTT
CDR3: CASSLDREVQPQHF

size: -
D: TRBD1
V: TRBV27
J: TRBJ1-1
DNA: TGTGCCAGCTACTACAGGGGGCGTAAGGGCACTGAAGCTTTCTTT
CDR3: CASYYRGRKGTEAFF

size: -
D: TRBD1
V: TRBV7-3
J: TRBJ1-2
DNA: TGTGCCAGCAGCCCCGACAGGGGCTATGGCTACACCTTC
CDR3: CASSPDRGYGYTF

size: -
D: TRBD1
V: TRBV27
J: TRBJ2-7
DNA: TGTGCCAGCAGTTTATCTACAGGGGTCTACGAGCAGTACTTC
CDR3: CASSLSTGVYEQYF

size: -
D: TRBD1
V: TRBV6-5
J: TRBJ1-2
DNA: TGTGCCAGCAACCCAGGGGGATCGAACTATGGCTACACCTTC
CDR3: CASNPGGSNYGYTF

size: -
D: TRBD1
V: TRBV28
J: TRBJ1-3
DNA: TGTGCCAGCAGTCCATACAGGGGTTCTGGAAACACCATATATTTT
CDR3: CASSPYRGSGNTIYF

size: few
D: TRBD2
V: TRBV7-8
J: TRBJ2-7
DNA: TGTGCCAGCAGCTCACCCAATTTAGCGGGAGTTTTGTACGAGCAGTACTTC
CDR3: CASSSPNLAGVLYEQYF

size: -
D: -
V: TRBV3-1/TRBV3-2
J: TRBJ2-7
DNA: TGTGCCAGCAGCCAAGAGGGCGTCCCATACTACGAGCAGTACTTC
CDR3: CASSQEGVPYYEQYF

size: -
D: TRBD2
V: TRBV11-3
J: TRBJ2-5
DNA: TGTGCCAGCAGCTCGGGGACTAGCGGGGGGTACCAAGAGACCCAGTACTTC
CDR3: CASSSGTSGGYQETQYF

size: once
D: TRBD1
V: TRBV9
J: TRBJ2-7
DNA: TGTGCCAGCAGCGTAGGGGTTGAGGGGGCTGGAGCCTACGAGCAGTACTTC
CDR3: CASSVGVEGAGAYEQYF

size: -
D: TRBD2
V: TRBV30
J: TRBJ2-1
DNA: TGTGCCTGGATTTCAGAGAGCGGGGTCTACAATGAGCAGTTCTTC
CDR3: CAWISESGVYNEQFF

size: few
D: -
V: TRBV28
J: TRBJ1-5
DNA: TGTGCCAGCAGGCCTCAGGGAATTGATCAGCCCCAGCATTTT
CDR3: CASRPQGIDQPQHF

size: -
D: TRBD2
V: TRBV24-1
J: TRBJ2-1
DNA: TGTGCCACCAGTGATACAGCGGGGGGAATAAATGAGCAGTTCTTC
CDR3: CATSDTAGGINEQFF

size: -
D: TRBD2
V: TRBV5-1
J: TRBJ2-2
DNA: TGCGCCAGCAGTTTCGGCGGGGGTAACACCGGGGAGCTGTTTTTT
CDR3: CASSFGGGNTGELFF

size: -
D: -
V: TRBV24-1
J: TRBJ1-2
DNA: TGTGCCACCAGTGACACGGACAGTCCTTATGGCTACACCTTC
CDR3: CATSDTDSPYGYTF

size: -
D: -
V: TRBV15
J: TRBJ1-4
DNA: TGTGCCACTACGGGAAGGTACAATGAAAAACTGTTTTTT
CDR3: CATTGRYNEKLFF

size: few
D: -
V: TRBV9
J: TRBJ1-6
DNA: TGTGCCAGCAGCGACGAAGTAAAAGGGAGCTCCTATAATTCACCCCTCCACTTT
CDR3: CASSDEVKGSSYNSPLHF

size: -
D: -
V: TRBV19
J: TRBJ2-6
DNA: TGTGCCAGTTCCACAAAGGGGGCTGGGGCCAACGTCCTGACTTTC
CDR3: CASSTKGAGANVLTF

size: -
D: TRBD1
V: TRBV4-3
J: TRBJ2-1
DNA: TGCGCCAGCAGCCAAGAACAGGGGCCTTACAATGAGCAGTTCTTC
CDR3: CASSQEQGPYNEQFF

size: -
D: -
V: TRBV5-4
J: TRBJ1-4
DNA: TGTGCCAGCAGCTTGGTCGAGGGTGAAAAACTGTTTTTT
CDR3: CASSLVEGEKLFF

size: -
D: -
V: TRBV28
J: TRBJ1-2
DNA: TGTGCCAGCAGTTTAGAGATCGCGGGGGCGCGGGGCTACACCTTC
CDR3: CASSLEIAGARGYTF

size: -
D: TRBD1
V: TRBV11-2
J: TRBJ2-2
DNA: TGTGCCAGCAGCCGACAGGGTCTCACCTTAAGCCCCGGGGAGCTGTTTTTT
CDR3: CASSRQGLTLSPGELFF

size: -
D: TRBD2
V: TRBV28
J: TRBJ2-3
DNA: TGTGCCAGCAGCTCCGGGACTAGCGGGCCACTTGATACGCAGTATTTT
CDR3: CASSSGTSGPLDTQYF

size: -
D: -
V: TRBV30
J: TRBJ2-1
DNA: TGTGCCTGGAGTGTCCAGTATCTCTACAATGAGCAGTTCTTC
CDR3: CAWSVQYLYNEQFF

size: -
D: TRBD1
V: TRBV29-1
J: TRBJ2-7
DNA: TGCAGCGTTGGACAGGGGTTGGGCTACGAGCAGTACTTC
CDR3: CSVGQGLGYEQYF

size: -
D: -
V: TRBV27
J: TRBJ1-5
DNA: TGTGCCAGCAGTCCGGGAAGTAGCAATCAGCCCCAGCATTTT
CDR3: CASSPGSSNQPQHF

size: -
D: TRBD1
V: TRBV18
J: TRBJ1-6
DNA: TGTGCCAGCTCCCTACGACAGGGGGCGGATTCACCCCTCCACTTT
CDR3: CASSLRQGADSPLHF

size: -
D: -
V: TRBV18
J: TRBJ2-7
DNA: TGTGCCAGCTCACAAGGGAGCTCCTACGAGCAGTACTTC
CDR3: CASSQGSSYEQYF

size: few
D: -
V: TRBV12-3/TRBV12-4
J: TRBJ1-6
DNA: TGTGCCAGCAGTCCCCGGGTTGGACCCCTCCACTTT
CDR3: CASSPRVGPLHF

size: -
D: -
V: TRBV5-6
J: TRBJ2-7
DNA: TGTGCCAGCAGCGATCACCCAACAGGGGAGCAGTACTTC
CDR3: CASSDHPTGEQYF